This is a list of T cell receptor beta chains from one sample in a study of Graves' ophthalmopathy and Graves' hyperthyroidism. TCRdb independently ran MiXCR on the multiplex PCR reads; one entry per CDR3 protein. Counted here are about 740,000 distinct CDR3 sequences, around 40% occurring once; the ten biggest clones make up 44%. The specimen was peripheral blood. Every receptor here comes from an adult man with Graves' ophthalmopathy. The CDR3 runs from the conserved cysteine through the conserved F or W.

>TRBJ1-1|TRBV9
CASSVGANTEAFF
>TRBJ2-6|TRBV25-1
CASSEVGAGANVLTF
>TRBJ2-7|TRBV20-1
CSANRDTPEQYF
>TRBJ2-5|TRBV7-2
CASRRWGQVYETQYF
>TRBJ1-5|TRBV29-1
CSVGTGDGNRPQHF
>TRBJ1-2|TRBV7-9
CASSTQGFGYTF
>TRBJ1-2|TRBV20-1
CSARDLLGYTF
>TRBJ1-6|TRBV9
CASSPRGQGNSPLHF
>TRBJ1-2|TRBV25-1
CASSPRRAGYGYTF
>TRBJ1-4|TRBV7-9
CASSSGGGINEKLFF
>TRBJ1-6|TRBV6-5
CASSYEGQNSPLHF
>TRBJ1-2|TRBV10-2
CASSYSRAGGDGYTF
>TRBJ2-7|TRBV2
CASSLQGRYDEQYF
>TRBJ1-4|TRBV7-2
CASSLGTRSTNEKLFF
>-|TRBV2
CASSQGQGGNEQFF
>TRBJ2-6|TRBV29-1
CSVSGGLTF
>TRBJ2-5|TRBV20-1
CSARDLHGVSTQETQYF
>TRBJ1-6|TRBV10-3
CAISPRAHNSPLHF
>TRBJ1-1|TRBV6-5
CASRDRRFTEAFF
>TRBJ1-5|TRBV19
CASSRTGASNQPQHF
>TRBJ2-7|TRBV29-1
CSQRRGYEQYF
>TRBJ2-2|TRBV2
CASRIAGGTTGELFF
>TRBJ1-4|TRBV19
CASRNSGQGYEKLFF
>TRBJ2-6|TRBV7-2
CASSLGLSSGANVLTF
>TRBJ2-2|TRBV25-1
CAAPLNTGELFF
>TRBJ1-2|TRBV24-1
CATSEDRDYGYTF
>TRBJ2-5|TRBV29-1
CSVVPGALQETQYF
>TRBJ1-2|TRBV4-2
CASSQDSQGWYGYTF
>TRBJ1-1|TRBV6-6
CASSYGGSRDTEAFF
>TRBJ1-4|TRBV7-2
CASSLQGQGYEKLFF
>TRBJ1-6|TRBV9
CASSPGGTSYNSPLHF
>TRBJ1-5|TRBV10-3
CAISEGAGQPQHF
>TRBJ2-2|TRBV20-1
CSAIRTGSGGELFF
>TRBJ1-1|TRBV7-3
CASSPTPGTEAFF
>TRBJ2-2|TRBV7-9
CASHYETGELFF
>TRBJ2-3|TRBV20-1
CSARPGQGITDTQYF
>TRBJ2-2|TRBV7-7
CAIGQGIIGELFF
>TRBJ2-5|TRBV2
CASSEEGAETQYF
>TRBJ1-2|TRBV15
CATSREGGYGYTF
>TRBJ2-7|TRBV16
CASSRAGMGYEQYF
>TRBJ2-5|TRBV5-1
CASSSLGTQYF
>TRBJ2-2|TRBV20-1
CSARDLGEVSAGELFF
>TRBJ1-6|TRBV6-5
CASSATDRASPLHF
>TRBJ1-6|TRBV7-8
CASSINRGGTYNSPLHF
>TRBJ1-5|TRBV24-1
CATSDPGTGYAQHF
>TRBJ2-7|TRBV25-1
CASFRGGGTAFF
>TRBJ2-2|TRBV25-1
CASSASGTEGAGELFF
>TRBJ2-3|TRBV10-2
CASSVIRQGPGDTQYF
>TRBJ1-1|TRBV7-2
CASSVDRRANTEAFF
>TRBJ1-1|TRBV2
CASRVTRTLEAFF
>TRBJ1-2|TRBV29-1
CSVEDQGYGAGYTF
>TRBJ2-7|TRBV29-1
CSVDRDRAHNEQYF
>TRBJ2-2|TRBV2
CARRDSSNTGELFF